This T cell receptor beta chain comes out of a study of T cells in Graves' hyperthyroidism and ophthalmopathy (dated by TCRdb to between 2017 and 2020). Regarding the complete study: Peripheral blood samples were taken at initial diagnosis, before any treatment was given. An independent validation cohort of 18 to 20 hyperthyroidism patients and about 15 patients who later progressed to ophthalmopathy tested prospective prediction of ophthalmopathy. Following sampling, methimazole starting at 30 mg daily was given to hyperthyroidism patients, and high-dose intravenous methylprednisolone was given to ophthalmopathy patients. The approximately 98 discovery patients were randomly divided into training and test sets at a 7:3 ratio. To identify TCR V-J signatures that set the groups apart, the researchers used a discovery cohort of more than 95 patients, made up of approximately 43 with Graves' ophthalmopathy and some 60 with stable Graves' hyperthyroidism. The study also compared thyroid tissue and blood T-cell repertoires from several Graves' hyperthyroidism patients. The paper reports TCR Vbeta CDR3 sequencing of over 120 peripheral blood samples: fewer than 50 ophthalmopathy, roughly 80 hyperthyroidism and around 17 progressor patients. Study-wide conclusions, independent of this receptor: In cross-validation, a model built on a 13 V-J signature told ophthalmopathy apart from stable hyperthyroidism with approximately 91% sensitivity and approximately 81% specificity, and in testing the same model reached 80%/75%. Sample size was not statistically predetermined, and blinding of investigators to group allocation was not performed. Most expanded thyroid clonotypes (frequency above 0.001) were also detected in blood, suggesting blood repertoires may reflect thyroid immune responses. In validation, progression to ophthalmopathy was predicted by the model with 65% to 71% sensitivity and 72% to 85% specificity, a median of about 6.8 months before onset.

The TCR beta CDR3 regions were amplified from the RNA transcripts. The first round of RT-PCR for the TCR CDR3 was performed with the HTBI primer set and the Qiagen OneStep RT-PCR kit. Libraries were constructed in a second round of multiplex PCR, after which size selection and purification were carried out. The libraries were sequenced on an Illumina HiSeq2000 using paired-end 100 bp reads. In the paper's pipeline: SOAPnuke was used to process the raw data, removing reads that contained adapters or uncalled bases, had a mean Phred below 15, or lacked an exact match to the constant primer or identifier. COPE v1.2.5 was used to merge the high-quality paired reads, and each unique nucleotide sequence was defined as a clonotype. Clonotypes were aligned to IMGT TRBV, TRBD and TRBJ reference segments using MiTCR v1.1. The analysis was restricted to V-J combinations with a frequency above 0.0001, which together covered over 99% of the repertoires. A TCS score was defined as the ratio of F50 (clonal expansion) to E x V (chaos), with BLOSUM62-based TCRdist applied between CDR3 peptides within each V-J. Welch's t-statistics and random forest reduced roughly 530 V-J features to 13, which were used in a naive Bayes classifier (R e1071). TCRdb passed the public sequencing reads through fastp at Q25 and MiXCR, retaining productive beta sequences. Every CDR3 protein is listed once, alongside the most common genes and DNA of its rows. It is TCRdb's table, rather than the study itself, that gives the V and J calls and clone size. In this sample the table shows 300,000 to 400,000 distinct CDR3 sequences, around 13% of which occur a single time. The ten largest clonotypes hold 9.2% of the sample.

This clonotype showed up many times. What antigen it recognizes has not been identified. Base qualities are not recorded, but no much larger clone differs from it by a single base. From a lookup of the germline V gene, CDR1 and CDR2 are SGHRS and YFSETQ. The cysteine opens and the phenylalanine closes a CDR3 of 13 amino acids. Here the CDR3 DNA is all that survives: 39 bases in frame from base 1. A distance of 10 bases separates the germline ends of V and J, which lose 4 bases and 5 bases respectively. A patient counted as having stable Graves' hyperthyroidism if no progression to ophthalmopathy occurred over 18 months of follow-up. Hyperthyroidism patients were newly diagnosed, had a disease duration of under 2 months, and were aged 18 to 65 years. Exclusion was applied to patients with uncontrolled infections, other autoimmune diseases, pregnancy or lactation. Diagnoses were based on clinical symptoms, serum thyroxine and TRAb, thyroid ultrasound and orbital computed tomography. PBMCs were isolated from about 9.1 ml of fresh peripheral blood by Ficoll-Paque density gradient centrifugation. Trizol reagent was used to extract total RNA, and RNA quality was then checked on an Agilent 2100 Bioanalyzer.

The clonotype originates from a woman aged 18-35 years with Graves' hyperthyroidism. The sequenced material came from blood. Rearrangement joined TRBV5-1 to TRBJ2-1; 6 matching bases give a weak D call of TRBD1. This receptor has the CDR3 CASSAGQNNEQFF. The DNA reads as follows: TGCGCCAGCAGCGCCGGACAGAACAATGAGCAGTTCTTC.